Listed here are 16 T cell receptor beta chains from one sample, sequenced in a study of blood T cells in healthy people across ages. PCR was performed a second time for roughly 7 to 12 cycles using a sample-barcoded 5' primer and a J-beta primer mix. TCRdb processed the 5' RACE reads anew with MiXCR; each CDR3 protein has one entry. The sample lists around 1.7 million distinct CDR3 sequences; 28% were seen once. Input material: blood. The receptors come from a woman between 25 and 40 years old in good health.

The chain employs TRBV27 and TRBJ2-4; tentatively, D is TRBD1 or TRBD2 (5 bases each). Trimming removed 3 bases from V and 13 bases from J, with 34 bases in between. Germline-derived CDR1 and CDR2 are MNHEY and SMNVEV (reference sequence). CDR3 size: 19 residues. Here the CDR3 reads CASSLRAHGASKTYNEQYF. The DNA for the CDR3 is TGTGCCAGCAGTTTGAGGGCCCATGGGGCCTCCAAAACCTACAATGAGCAGTACTTC.

On this clonotype itself: Being one base from a much bigger clone, this may be a read error. J is TRBJ2-7 and V is TRBV5-1; D not resolved. This CDR3 comprises 13 residues. Germline V CDR1 and CDR2: SGHRS, YFSETQ. Between the trimmed V and J ends, which lost 7 bases and 5 bases, there was a span of 16 bases. This CDR3 reads CASSPDKLDEQYF. The CDR3 nucleotides read TGCGCCAGCTCTCCTGACAAGTTGGACGAGCAGTACTTC.

This clonotype occurred once. V and J are TRBV2 and TRBJ1-2; 7 bases are a match to TRBD1. Germline V gene data show CDR1 as SNHLY and CDR2 as FYNNEI. Trimming at V came to 5 bases and at J to 12 bases, leaving 9 bases not matched to a gene. The CDR3 runs 12 residues. This CDR3 reads CASSFLDRIDTF. CDR3 in DNA: TGTGCCAGCAGTTTTTTGGACAGGATCGACACCTTC.

The rearrangement uses TRBV12-3 or TRBV12-4 and TRBJ2-2; no definite D call. Trimming cost V 6 bases and J 6 bases, with 20 bases left between them. There are 16 residues in the CDR3. The DNA for the CDR3 is TGTGCCAGCAGGCGACACCCAAAAACCGTCTCCGGGGAGCTGTTTTTT. This sequence encodes CASRRHPKTVSGELFF.

As to this clonotype: No conserved phenylalanine or tryptophan is present at the end of the CDR3, so a read error is the likely explanation. V and J are TRBV12-3 or TRBV12-4 and TRBJ2-5; 10 bases fit TRBD1. The CDR3 sequence is 16 residues long. CDR3 region: CASSPPRQGALEAQYV. CDR3 nucleotides: TGTGCCAGCAGTCCACCCCGACAGGGGGCCTTAGAGGCCCAGTACGTC.

Notes on this clonotype: The germline gene is not matched at one end of the junction; a read error may be the cause. J is TRBJ2-1 and V is TRBV28; D call uncertain. This CDR3 contains 12 residues. The germline CDR1 and CDR2 sequences are MDHEN and SYDVKM. The CDR3 protein is CASSLWGNEQVF. The CDR3 DNA reads as TGTGCCAGCAGTTTATGGGGCAATGAGCAGGTCTTC.

This clonotype was found once. V usage is TRBV7-2 and J usage is TRBJ2-1; TRBD2 matches 7 bases. Germline assignment: CDR1 SGHTA and CDR2 FQGNSA. Trimming at V came to 5 bases and at J to 11 bases, leaving 12 bases not matched to a gene. This CDR3 has 14 residues. CDR3 in DNA: TGTGCCAGCAGCCCACTCCCCGCGGGAGCGCAGCAGTTCTTC. Translation: CASSPLPAGAQQFF.

To note about this clonotype: This may come from a read error, since a much larger clone is one base off. The chain joins TRBV7-2 to TRBJ2-1, with D uncertain. Trimming stripped 4 bases from V and 5 bases from J, with 12 bases between. The CDR3 loop spans 14 amino acids. CDR1 and CDR2 (germline): SGHTA, FQGNSA. In nucleotides, the CDR3 is TGTGCCAGCAGCTCCGGGCTAACGAACAATGAGCAGTTCTTC. It yields the protein CASSSGLTNNEQFF.

This clonotype appeared many times. The CDR3: CASSLGQQARYGYTF. DNA of the CDR3: TGCGCCAGCAGCTTGGGGCAACAGGCCCGCTATGGCTACACCTTC. This rearrangement joins TRBV5-1 to TRBJ1-2; the D gene is possibly TRBD1 (5 bases). The CDR3 is 15 amino acids. Germline V CDR1 and CDR2: SGHRS, YFSETQ. V was trimmed by 0 bases and J by 4 bases, leaving 13 bases between them.

The CDR3 sequence: CATSDHVTGELFF. The DNA of the CDR3 is TGTGCCACCAGTGACCACGTCACCGGGGAGCTGTTTTTT. The V and J genes are TRBV24-1 and TRBJ2-2; D not certain. CDR1 is KGHDR, CDR2 SFDVKD, per germline. CDR3 length equals 13 residues. V was cut by 4 bases and J by 4 bases, with 6 bases left in between.

The chain carries TRBV4-3 and TRBJ2-1; TRBD2 agrees at 12 bases. The CDR3 sequence is 15 residues long. Germline values: CDR1 LGHNA, CDR2 YSLEER. The J segment lost 10 bases and the V segment lost 1 base, leaving 5 bases of the junction unmatched. CDR3 in amino acids: CASSQGGLAGTEQFF. Here the CDR3 DNA reads TGCGCCAGCAGCCAAGGGGGACTAGCGGGTACGGAGCAGTTCTTC.

V gene TRBV14 combines with J gene TRBJ2-5; D gene uncertain. V was trimmed by 1 base and J by 11 bases, leaving 14 bases between them. Germline CDR1 SGHDN, CDR2 FVKESK. CDR3 size: 13 residues. The CDR3 DNA is TGTGCCAGCAGCCAAGGAGTAGGTACCAAGCAGTACTTC. As protein: CASSQGVGTKQYF.

This clonotype turned up a few times. The CDR3 is CASSYSNLQGVRSGRWSGKNIQYF. The DNA of the CDR3 is TGTGCCAGCAGTTACTCGAATCTTCAGGGTGTCCGGAGCGGGAGATGGTCGGGCAAAAACATTCAGTACTTC. This rearrangement joins TRBV6-2 or TRBV6-3 to TRBJ2-4, with 8 bases fitting TRBD2. V lost 0 bases to trimming and J lost 3 bases; unmatched junction nucleotides: 28. Per germline, CDR1 MNHEY and CDR2 SVGEGT. This CDR3 is 24 amino acids long.

Of note for this clonotype: One junction end does not reproduce the germline sequence, and a read error may be involved. The chain recombines TRBV5-1 with TRBJ1-4, with 8 bases that match TRBD1. CDR3 length equals 14 residues. Germline CDR1 reads SGHRS; CDR2 reads YFSETQ. CDR3 nucleotides: TGCGCCAGCAGCAGGACAGGGTACAATGAAAAACGGTTTTTT. This translates into CASSRTGYNEKRFF.

This rearrangement joins TRBV7-2 to TRBJ2-3; TRBD2 matches 9 bases. Trimming removed 6 bases from V and 6 bases from J; junction bases left unmatched: 13. The CDR3 is 16 residues long. Germline-derived CDR1 and CDR2 are SGHTA and FQGNSA. CDR3 sequence reads: CASRPSLAGGTDTQYF. The CDR3 DNA sequence: TGTGCCAGCAGACCGAGCTTGGCGGGGGGGACGGATACGCAGTATTTT.

This clonotype was found a few times. The V gene is TRBV20-1, the J gene TRBJ1-4; no definite D call. This CDR3 is 12 amino acids long. V lost 0 bases to trimming and J lost 5 bases, with 4 bases between them. Germline V lookup: CDR1 DFQATT, CDR2 SNEGSKA (reference sequence). The CDR3 DNA reads as TGCAGTGCTAGAGAGGGGAATGAAAAACTGTTTTTT. Amino acids: CSAREGNEKLFF.